The 32 T cell receptor beta chains below all came from one sample that was sequenced in a study of cytomegalovirus exposure and HLA in healthy donors. Data came from immunoSEQ multiplex PCR; TCRdb stores just in-frame clones and leaves some out. The sample includes 130,000 or so clones, around 92% of them seen just once. The material sequenced was PBMCs. Source of these receptors: a young man in good health and CMV-seronegative.

CDR3 sequence reads: CASSPGGRSPEAFF. CDR3 coding DNA: TGCGCCAGCAGCCCGGGGGGACGGTCTCCTGAAGCTTTCTTT. V and J are TRBV5-1 and TRBJ1-1; a weak D match, TRBD1 (5 bases). The V gene's germline CDR1 is SGHRS and CDR2 YFSETQ. V gave up 4 bases and J gave up 6 bases, with 16 bases separating them. The CDR3 runs 14 residues.

This chain joins TRBV13 and TRBJ2-2; the D gene is possibly TRBD2 (5 bases). This CDR3 spans 15 amino acids. Per germline, CDR1 PRHDT and CDR2 FYEKMQ (reference sequence). Trimming shortened V by 2 bases and J by 0 bases, and 7 bases separated the two germline ends. The CDR3 loop reads CASSLNGANTGELFF. DNA of the CDR3: TGTGCCAGCAGCTTAAACGGGGCGAACACCGGGGAGCTGTTTTTT.

The V call is TRBV9, the J call TRBJ1-5, with a tentative D call TRBD1 (6 bases). Deletions cut 0 bases from V and 6 bases from J, with 13 bases between. Germline CDR1 is SGDLS and CDR2 is YYNGEE. The CDR3 sequence is 15 residues long. The CDR3 DNA reads TGTGCCAGCAGCGTAGGAGGGGGAGCGCGTCAGCCCCAGCATTTT. Its protein product is CASSVGGGARQPQHF.

This clone occurred once. V and J are TRBV18 and TRBJ2-5; unclear D gene. CDR1 is KGHSH, CDR2 LQKENI, per germline. Trimming shortened V by 3 bases and J by 4 bases, and 6 bases separated the two germline ends. The CDR3 totals 12 residues. The CDR3 DNA reads as TGTGCCAGCTCACCTTTGGCAGAGACCCAGTACTTC. Amino acids: CASSPLAETQYF.

This chain uses TRBV5-1 with TRBJ2-1, with 11 bases fitting TRBD1. V dropped 4 bases and J dropped 4; count of bases not matched to a gene: 4. This CDR3 is built from 15 residues. Germline CDR1 SGHRS, CDR2 YFSETQ. The CDR3 protein is CASSGGTGGYNEQFF. The CDR3 nucleotides are TGCGCCAGCAGCGGCGGGACAGGGGGATACAATGAGCAGTTCTTC.

This clone showed up just once. V usage is TRBV6-6 and J usage is TRBJ1-2; TRBD1 agrees at 10 bases. This CDR3 is built from 16 residues. J was trimmed by 8 bases and V by 0 bases; bases with no gene match: 9. From germline, CDR1 is MNHNY and CDR2 SVGAGI (reference sequence). The CDR3 here is CASSYSWGQGTGGYTF. Here the CDR3 DNA reads TGTGCCAGCAGTTACTCGTGGGGACAGGGGACTGGGGGCTACACCTTC.

V and J are TRBV5-1 and TRBJ1-4; D remains ambiguous. V lost 3 bases and J 5 bases, leaving 14 bases between the germline ends. The CDR3 extends over 15 amino acids. Germline CDR1 is SGHRS and CDR2 is YFSETQ. The DNA of the CDR3 is TGCGCCAGCAGCTGGGGAGGGTCAAGGAATGAAAAACTGTTTTTT. Encoded protein: CASSWGGSRNEKLFF. Full variable domain (rest looked up from reference TRBV5-1 and TRBJ1-4): KAGVTQTPRYLIKTRGQQVTLSCSPISGHRSVSWYQQTPGQGLQFLFEYFSETQRNKGNFPGRFSGRQFSNSRSEMNVSTLELGDSALYLCASSWGGSRNEKLFFGSGTQLSVL.

There are a few counts of this clone. The chain uses TRBV4-1 and TRBJ1-6; possibly TRBD1 for D (5 bases). V lost 4 bases to trimming and J lost 6 bases, with 19 bases between them. The CDR3 runs 17 residues. Germline CDR1 MGHRA, CDR2 YSYEKL. The CDR3 loop is CASSREPQGRGNSPLHF. The CDR3 nucleotides are TGCGCCAGCAGCCGCGAACCTCAGGGAAGGGGTAATTCACCCCTCCACTTT.

J is TRBJ2-3 and V is TRBV19; perhaps TRBD2 as D (5 bases). CDR1 and CDR2 from the germline V gene are LNHDA and SQIVND (reference sequence). Trimming shortened V by 5 bases and J by 6 bases, and 12 bases separated the two germline ends. CDR3 size: 13 residues. CDR3 in DNA: TGTGCCAGTAGTGGGCAGCGAGGGGATACGCAGTATTTT. This sequence encodes CASSGQRGDTQYF.

The rearrangement links TRBV6-5 to TRBJ2-1, with D unclear. Germline V gives CDR1 MNHEY, CDR2 SVGAGI. The CDR3 has 13 residues. V lost 7 bases and J 2 bases, leaving 9 bases between the germline ends. Here the CDR3 reads CASTTDTYNEQFF. The DNA for the CDR3 is TGTGCCAGCACAACCGACACCTACAATGAGCAGTTCTTC.

This clone has only one observation. An end of the junction differs from the germline gene, which may be a read error. The CDR3 here is CASRRPSGGRLF. DNA of the CDR3: TGTGCCAGCAGGAGGCCTAGCGGGGGGAGACTCTTC. The rearrangement links TRBV2 to TRBJ2-1; 11 positions match TRBD2. The germline CDR1 and CDR2 sequences are SNHLY and FYNNEI. CDR3 length equals 12 residues. Combining the CDR3 with reference TRBV2 and TRBJ2-1 gives the whole variable domain EPEVTQTPSHQVTQMGQEVILRCVPISNHLYFYWYRQILGQKVEFLVSFYNNEISEKSEIFDDQFSVERPDGSNFTLKIRSTKLEDSAMYFCASRRPSGGRLFGPGTRLTVL.

DNA of the CDR3: TGCGCCAGCAGCCCTGTGAGCGGTTTAACTGAAGCTTTCTTT. It is translated as CASSPVSGLTEAFF. V gene TRBV5-1 combines with J gene TRBJ1-1; no firm D call. V was shortened by 4 bases and J by 5 bases, with 15 bases between the two germline ends. This CDR3 has 14 residues. Germline CDR1 SGHRS, CDR2 YFSETQ.

The chain joins TRBV6-6 to TRBJ1-6, with D unclear. The CDR3 consists of 15 residues. Trimming removed 6 bases at V and 7 bases at J, with 16 bases between. CDR1 is MNHNY and CDR2 is SVGAGI in the germline V gene (reference sequence). The CDR3 DNA is TGTGCCAGCAGAAAACTGGGAGGCCAAAATTCACCCCTCCACTTT. The encoded protein is CASRKLGGQNSPLHF.

The rearrangement links TRBV6-5 to TRBJ2-7; TRBD1 matches 9 bases. The CDR3 runs to 14 residues. Losses at the gene ends were 2 bases for V and 3 bases for J; bases not matched to a gene: 2. Germline V gene data show CDR1 as MNHEY and CDR2 as SVGAGI. CDR3 residues: CASSYGGQGYEQYF. The CDR3 DNA reads as TGTGCCAGCAGTTACGGGGGACAGGGCTACGAGCAGTACTTC.

This chain joins TRBV5-1 and TRBJ1-1, with a tentative D call TRBD1 (5 bases). The CDR3 contains 13 residues. Looked up from germline, CDR1 is SGHRS and CDR2 is YFSETQ. With 4 bases removed from V and 0 bases from J, the gap between germline ends came to 7 bases. The CDR3 sequence: CASSMTVNTEAFF. In DNA form, the CDR3 reads TGCGCCAGCAGCATGACAGTGAACACTGAAGCTTTCTTT.

This rearrangement joins TRBV7-7 to TRBJ1-6; D is uncertain. CDR3 length: 18 residues. CDR1 and CDR2 (germline): SSHAT, FNYEAQ (reference sequence). V was trimmed by 1 base and J by 4 bases, leaving 17 bases between them. The CDR3 DNA follows: TGTGCCAGCAGCTTAGATGTGCGGGCGGCCCCTTATAATTCACCCCTCCACTTT. The encoded protein is CASSLDVRAAPYNSPLHF. Combining the CDR3 with reference TRBV7-7 and TRBJ1-6 gives the whole variable domain GAGVSQSPRYKVTKRGQDVTLRCDPISSHATLYWYQQALGQGPEFLTYFNYEAQPDKSGLPSDRFSAERPEGSISTLTIQRTEQRDSAMYRCASSLDVRAAPYNSPLHFGNGTRLTVT.

This clone has just one count. CDR3 coding DNA: TGTGCCAGCAGTTACAAGGGACAGGCCCCTTCACCCCTCCACTTT. Its protein product is CASSYKGQAPSPLHF. The chain joins TRBV6-5 to TRBJ1-6; 8 positions match TRBD1. The CDR3 covers 15 residues. Germline values: CDR1 MNHEY, CDR2 SVGAGI. Germline trimming cut 2 bases from V and 9 bases from J; bases unmatched to any gene: 6.

The V and J genes are TRBV5-1 and TRBJ2-2, with 10 bases lining up with TRBD2. This CDR3 contains 17 residues. From germline, CDR1 is SGHRS and CDR2 YFSETQ. V shed 2 bases, J shed 6 bases, and the junction held 10 bases outside the gene matches. The chain's CDR3 is CASSFERGGVFAGELFF. The CDR3 DNA reads TGCGCCAGCAGCTTTGAGCGGGGGGGCGTTTTTGCCGGGGAGCTGTTTTTT.

The chain is built from TRBV6-6 and TRBJ1-6; D possibly corresponds to TRBD1 (6 bases). Germline V gene lookup returns CDR1 MNHNY and CDR2 SVGAGI (reference sequence). The V and J ends lost 0 bases and 9 bases respectively, with 15 bases between them. The CDR3 is made up of 16 amino acids. CDR3 protein: CASSYSRQETGSPLHF. In nucleotides, the CDR3 is TGTGCCAGCAGTTACTCGAGACAGGAGACGGGTTCACCCCTCCACTTT.

V and J are TRBV6-6 and TRBJ1-3; D gene unclear. This CDR3 has 13 residues. Per the germline V gene, CDR1 is MNHNY and CDR2 is SVGAGI (reference sequence). Trimming left V 6 bases short and J 0 bases short, with 6 bases between. CDR3 bases: TGTGCCAGCAGCCCTAGCTCTGGAAACACCATATATTTT. Its protein product is CASSPSSGNTIYF.

V and J are TRBV27 and TRBJ2-4; D is unclear. Per germline, CDR1 MNHEY and CDR2 SMNVEV (reference sequence). Trimming removed 6 bases at V and 2 bases at J, with 11 bases between. The CDR3 totals 14 residues. This CDR3 reads CASSPGSSKNIQYF. CDR3 in DNA: TGTGCCAGCAGCCCCGGTAGTTCCAAAAACATTCAGTACTTC.

This clone has a single count. The V and J genes are TRBV19 and TRBJ1-5; no definite D call. V shed 7 bases and J shed 1 base, with 11 bases lying between them. Germline V gives CDR1 LNHDA, CDR2 SQIVND (reference sequence). The CDR3 is 14 amino acids. The CDR3 nucleotides are TGTGCCAGTACCCACTTTGAGAGCAATCAGCCCCAGCATTTT. Amino acid sequence: CASTHFESNQPQHF.

This chain connects TRBV5-1 to TRBJ2-2; 14 bases map to TRBD2. Germline V lookup: CDR1 SGHRS, CDR2 YFSETQ. V lost 4 bases and J lost 6; bases outside the gene matches: 11. This CDR3 region has 18 residues. Here the CDR3 reads CASSLGTSGGNRSGELFF. CDR3 sequence (DNA): TGCGCCAGCAGCCTCGGGACTAGCGGGGGAAATCGGTCCGGGGAGCTGTTTTTT.

V is TRBV20-1 and J is TRBJ2-7, with D perhaps matching TRBD1 (6 bases). Trimming left V 0 bases short and J 9 bases short, with 9 bases between. This CDR3 has 11 residues. CDR1 and CDR2 (germline): DFQATT, SNEGSKA (reference sequence). DNA of the CDR3: TGCAGTGCTAGAGATCAGGGGAGGCAGTACTTC. Protein: CSARDQGRQYF.

This chain links TRBV5-1 with TRBJ1-3, with D maybe TRBD1 (5 bases). The V gene's germline CDR1 is SGHRS and CDR2 YFSETQ. The germline V and J ends were trimmed by 3 bases and 0 bases, with 16 bases remaining between them. This CDR3 is 17 amino acids long. CDR3 sequence (DNA): TGCGCCAGCAGCTCGTCGGGGGTCTCCTACTCTGGAAACACCATATATTTT. Translated, it gives CASSSSGVSYSGNTIYF.

The chain couples TRBV13 to TRBJ2-7, with TRBD2 matching 10 bases. With 3 bases clipped from V and 5 bases from J, the junction kept 7 bases outside the gene matches. From germline, CDR1 is PRHDT and CDR2 FYEKMQ (reference sequence). The CDR3 runs 15 residues. CDR3 sequence: CASSFRASGGHEQYF. The CDR3 coding sequence is TGTGCCAGCAGCTTCAGGGCTAGCGGGGGTCACGAGCAGTACTTC.

This clone was detected once. The V and J genes are TRBV6-5 and TRBJ2-1, with D maybe TRBD2 (7 bases). V was clipped by 6 bases and J by 9 bases, with 18 bases between them. Germline V gives CDR1 MNHEY, CDR2 SVGAGI. This CDR3 is built from 14 residues. The CDR3 DNA reads as TGTGCCAGCAGCAACCTCCCGGGGGGCACTGAGCAGTTCTTC. Translation gives CASSNLPGGTEQFF.

This clone showed up just once. The chain employs TRBV27 and TRBJ2-7, with 7 nucleotides matching TRBD1. Germline V lookup: CDR1 MNHEY, CDR2 SMNVEV (reference sequence). With 5 bases clipped from V and 1 base from J, the junction kept 2 bases outside the gene matches. This CDR3 is built from 13 residues. The CDR3 coding sequence is TGTGCCAGCAGTCGGACAGGATCCTACGAGCAGTACTTC. Translation: CASSRTGSYEQYF.

The CDR3, as DNA: TGTGCCAGCAGTTACGGGTGGCTAGCGGGGGAGAATGAGCAGTTCTTC. It is translated as CASSYGWLAGENEQFF. The rearrangement links TRBV6-5 to TRBJ2-1, with 10 bases lining up with TRBD2. The ends lost 2 bases at V and 7 bases at J; junction bases unmatched: 8. CDR3 length equals 16 residues. Looked up from germline, CDR1 is MNHEY and CDR2 is SVGAGI.

This clone was detected once. V and J are TRBV10-3 and TRBJ1-6; D gene uncertain. V lost 0 bases and J lost 3, with 9 bases in between. The CDR3 contains 16 residues. Per the germline V gene, CDR1 is ENHRY and CDR2 is SYGVKD. The CDR3 spells CAISESGSYYNSPLHF. In DNA, the CDR3 is TGTGCCATCAGTGAGTCGGGCAGCTACTATAATTCACCCCTCCACTTT.

CDR3 DNA sequence: TGTGCCAGCAGCGTAGGCCTAGCGGGGGCCGGGGGCGAGCAGTACTTC. Encoded protein: CASSVGLAGAGGEQYF. This sequence joins TRBV9 and TRBJ2-7; 10 nucleotides match TRBD2. The CDR3 contains 16 residues. After removal of 0 bases from V and 6 bases from J, the junction contained 9 bases not matched to a gene. Germline CDR1 SGDLS, CDR2 YYNGEE.

The chain recombines TRBV4-1 with TRBJ1-2; perhaps TRBD1 as D (5 bases). The CDR3 has 13 residues. V was clipped by 1 base and J by 6 bases, with 9 bases between them. Per germline, CDR1 MGHRA and CDR2 YSYEKL. The CDR3 bases are TGCGCCAGCAGCCAAGTTCAGGGAAATGGCTACACCTTC. Amino acid sequence: CASSQVQGNGYTF.